This T cell receptor (beta chain) derives from a study of radiotherapy plus CTLA-4 blockade in lung cancer. Overall study: Objective responses arose in approximately 17% of patients, and 25% to 35% experienced disease control. Findings and limits, study-wide: Following radiotherapy plus ipilimumab, tumor-derived TCR clones expanded in the blood. Interferon-beta and early blood T cell clone dynamics reportedly predicted response best.

The data were produced by immunoSEQ multiplex PCR, yet TCRdb's version contains in-frame clones alone and is incomplete. The table includes more than 75,000 clones, around nine tenths detected once. V was clipped by 5 bases and J by 0 bases; unmatched bases: 10. The CDR3 is 16 residues long. Germline loops: CDR1 SGHDT, CDR2 YYEEEE. Chemo-refractory metastatic non-small-cell lung cancer patients were treated with focal radiation plus CTLA-4 blockade with ipilimumab. With respect to this clone: Its antigen remains unidentified.

The chain uses TRBV5-6 and TRBJ1-1, with 7 nucleotides matching TRBD1. This clonotype was sampled from a human donor with non-small cell lung cancer who had stable disease on radiotherapy plus ipilimumab. Sequenced here: peripheral blood, sampled from a patient treated with radiotherapy plus ipilimumab. CDR3 protein: CASSLLTGAMNTEAFF. The CDR3 bases are TGTGCCAGCAGTCTACTCACAGGGGCGATGAACACTGAAGCTTTCTTT.